The rows below give T cell receptor beta chains drawn from one sample of a study of blood T cell repertoires in COVID-19. TCRdb's table, derived via immunoSEQ multiplex PCR, lists solely in-frame clones and lacks some. This repertoire shows about 220,000 clones, 80% to 85% found once; its top ten account for around 2%. Source material: peripheral blood. These receptors came from a woman aged 55-70 years with acute or convalescent COVID-19. CDR3s include the opening cysteine and the closing phenylalanine or tryptophan. A D gene is named only where the DNA matches it firmly. Clone sizes are given selectively: once, few, many, or a class where the clone is expanded.

cdr3_nt | cdr3_aa | d_call | j_call | v_call | clone_size
TGTGCCAGCAGCCAAGATCATTCAGGGGGCAGTGGCCAAGAGACCCAGTACTTC | CASSQDHSGGSGQETQYF | TRBD1 | TRBJ2-5 | TRBV4-2 | NA
TGTGCCACCGTAAGGAGTGGCACTGAAGCTTTCTTT | CATVRSGTEAFF | NA | TRBJ1-1 | TRBV19 | NA
TGTGCCAGCAGCCCGGGACTTAGCACAGATACGCAGTATTTT | CASSPGLSTDTQYF | NA | TRBJ2-3 | TRBV5-4 | NA
TGTGCCTACCTCCGACAGGGGCCCGTACGTGAAGCTTTCTTT | CAYLRQGPVREAFF | TRBD1 | TRBJ1-1 | TRBV30 | NA
TGTGCCAGCTCACCACCTAGCGGGGACACAGATACGCAGTATTTT | CASSPPSGDTDTQYF | TRBD2 | TRBJ2-3 | TRBV18 | once
TGTGCCAGCAGCATCTCCGGGACTAGCGGGGTTAGGCAGTTCTTC | CASSISGTSGVRQFF | TRBD2 | TRBJ2-1 | TRBV7-2 | NA
TGTGCCAGCAGTTCCAGGGTACCCCTCCACTTT | CASSSRVPLHF | NA | TRBJ1-6 | TRBV2 | NA
TGCGCCAGCAGCTCGTCGCCGGGACAGGGCTATGGCTACACCTTC | CASSSSPGQGYGYTF | TRBD1 | TRBJ1-2 | TRBV5-1 | NA
TGTGCCAGCAGCTTGGTGACAAGGGGGAACTATGGCTACACCTTC | CASSLVTRGNYGYTF | NA | TRBJ1-2 | TRBV5-4 | NA
TGTGCCAGCAGTTCAAGGGGAGCGGGGGATGGGGAGACCCAGTACTTC | CASSSRGAGDGETQYF | TRBD2 | TRBJ2-5 | TRBV6-5 | NA
TGTGCCAGCAGCCCCTGGACAGGAAACACTGAAGCTTTCTTT | CASSPWTGNTEAFF | TRBD1 | TRBJ1-1 | TRBV7-2 | NA
TGTGCCAGCAGTTTATTTAGGTATCGTGGCGGCACCTACGAGCAGTACTTC | CASSLFRYRGGTYEQYF | NA | TRBJ2-7 | TRBV28 | NA